This is a list of T cell receptor beta chains from one sample in a study of T cells after yellow fever vaccination. One entry per CDR3 protein results from TCRdb running MiXCR on the 5' RACE reads. The sample gives about 140,000 distinct CDR3 sequences, less than 8.5% of which show up once; about 0.61% is in the top ten. This material consisted of CD4+ T cells sorted from PBMCs, taken 10 days after the yellow fever booster vaccination. These receptors all stem from a man younger than 40 who received the YFV17D yellow fever vaccine. Both conserved end residues are part of each CDR3. A D gene is named only where the DNA matches it firmly. Part of the rows lack a size; the others show once, few, many or a class for expanded clones.

j_call	v_call	d_call	clone_size	cdr3_aa	cdr3_nt
TRBJ2-5	TRBV29-1	.	.	CSVEVWTPNQETQYF	TGCAGCGTTGAAGTCTGGACACCCAATCAAGAGACCCAGTACTTC
TRBJ2-3	TRBV7-3	TRBD2	few	CASSAGGLAGDTQYF	TGTGCCAGCAGCGCCGGGGGACTAGCGGGAGATACGCAGTATTTT
TRBJ1-3	TRBV14	.	many	CASNGNTIYF	TGTGCCAGCAATGGAAACACCATATATTTT
TRBJ2-7	TRBV18	.	few	CASSPKEGSGPLGEQYF	TGTGCCAGCTCACCAAAGGAGGGGTCGGGACCTTTGGGAGAGCAGTACTTC
TRBJ2-6	TRBV7-2	.	.	CASSYTGGANVLTF	TGTGCCAGCAGCTATACAGGAGGGGCCAACGTCCTGACTTTC
TRBJ2-1	TRBV29-1	TRBD1	many	CSGRAGTGNNEQFF	TGCAGCGGTCGAGCCGGGACAGGTAACAATGAGCAGTTCTTC
TRBJ2-5	TRBV23-1	.	many	CASSRRASRMETQYF	TGCGCCAGCAGCCGCCGGGCCTCAAGGATGGAGACCCAGTACTTC
TRBJ2-5	TRBV11-2	TRBD2	many	CASSTIPPGTSGRALETQYF	TGTGCCAGCAGCACTATTCCTCCCGGGACTAGCGGGAGGGCCCTCGAGACCCAGTACTTC
TRBJ1-5	TRBV27	TRBD1	many	CASSLQGASSNQPQHF	TGTGCCAGCAGCCTACAGGGGGCGTCGAGCAATCAGCCCCAGCATTTT
TRBJ2-7	TRBV29-1	.	.	CSVAPTARNEQYF	TGCAGCGTCGCGCCGACAGCGCGCAACGAGCAGTACTTC
TRBJ2-1	TRBV3-1	.	many	CASSQGQTGSEQFF	TGTGCCAGCAGCCAAGGCCAGACCGGCTCCGAGCAGTTCTTC
TRBJ2-4	TRBV7-6	TRBD1	many	CASSREQGIQYF	TGTGCCAGCAGCCGGGAACAGGGGATTCAGTACTTC
TRBJ2-5	TRBV27	TRBD2	many	CASSLRDGGGETQYF	TGTGCCAGCAGTTTACGGGACGGGGGAGGGGAGACCCAGTACTTC
TRBJ1-1	TRBV6-5	.	few	CASSYGTGGIPEAFF	TGTGCCAGCAGTTACGGAACAGGTGGAATCCCTGAAGCTTTCTTT
TRBJ2-7	TRBV10-3	.	many	CAIKGDKVYEQYF	TGTGCCATCAAGGGGGACAAAGTCTACGAGCAGTACTTC
TRBJ2-2	TRBV9	TRBD2	many	CASSLAGVRTGELFF	TGTGCCAGCAGCTTAGCGGGAGTTAGGACCGGGGAGCTGTTTTTT
TRBJ2-1	TRBV7-3	.	many	CASSSNPSSYNEQFF	TGTGCCAGCAGCTCAAACCCATCCTCCTACAATGAGCAGTTCTTC
TRBJ2-3	TRBV5-1	.	few	CASSAARETDTQYF	TGCGCCAGCAGCGCGGCCAGGGAGACAGATACGCAGTATTTT
TRBJ2-3	TRBV7-2	.	many	CASSLMGRGTDTQYF	TGTGCCAGCAGCTTAATGGGACGGGGCACAGATACGCAGTATTTT
TRBJ2-1	TRBV5-1	TRBD1	many	CASSFGQGGNEQFF	TGCGCCAGCAGCTTCGGACAGGGCGGTAATGAGCAGTTCTTC
TRBJ2-1	TRBV7-2	TRBD2	many	CASSLGYTGGLYNEQFF	TGTGCCAGCAGCTTAGGGTATACGGGAGGCCTATACAATGAGCAGTTCTTC
TRBJ1-2	TRBV28	TRBD1	few	CASTLTGAAYGYTF	TGTGCCAGCACCCTGACAGGGGCTGCCTATGGCTACACCTTC
TRBJ2-7	TRBV20-1	TRBD1	many	CSAARGQGPAYEQYF	TGCAGTGCTGCCAGGGGACAGGGCCCCGCATACGAGCAGTACTTC
TRBJ2-4	TRBV4-1	.	few	CASSQAQARGAAKNIQYF	TGCGCCAGCAGCCAAGCCCAAGCCCGCGGGGCGGCCAAAAACATTCAGTACTTC
TRBJ2-7	TRBV5-1	TRBD1	many	CASSLATGLTYEQYF	TGCGCCAGCAGCTTGGCGACAGGGCTAACCTACGAGCAGTACTTC
TRBJ1-5	TRBV15	.	.	CATKGEATGPQHF	TGTGCCACCAAGGGAGAGGCCACGGGGCCCCAGCATTTT
TRBJ1-2	TRBV12-3/TRBV12-4	.	.	CASSFGQIYGYTF	TGTGCCAGCAGTTTTGGTCAGATCTATGGCTACACCTTC
TRBJ2-2	TRBV10-3	TRBD2	many	CAITTSGFTGELFF	TGTGCCATCACTACTAGCGGGTTCACCGGGGAGCTGTTTTTT
TRBJ2-1	TRBV18	.	many	CASSPGPSSYNEQFF	TGTGCCAGCTCACCGGGCCCCAGCTCCTACAATGAGCAGTTCTTC
TRBJ2-1	TRBV6-5	TRBD2	many	CASSYLAGSNEQFF	TGTGCCAGCAGTTACTTAGCGGGAAGTAATGAGCAGTTCTTC
TRBJ1-1	TRBV7-8	.	.	CASSLVHGPTEAFF	TGTGCCAGCAGCTTAGTCCATGGGCCCACTGAAGCTTTCTTT
TRBJ2-1	TRBV20-1	.	many	CSARGGWNEQFF	TGCAGTGCTAGAGGCGGTTGGAATGAGCAGTTCTTC
TRBJ2-5	TRBV6-4	.	many	CASSPAVGETQYF	TGTGCCAGCAGCCCCGCGGTGGGAGAGACCCAGTACTTC
TRBJ1-2	TRBV7-2	TRBD1	.	CASSLDREGGYTF	TGTGCCAGCAGCTTGGACAGGGAAGGTGGCTACACCTTC
TRBJ2-5	TRBV5-1	TRBD2	.	CASSLRTSGTQGTQYF	TGCGCCAGCAGCTTGAGAACTAGCGGGACCCAAGGGACCCAGTACTTC
TRBJ2-1	TRBV12-3/TRBV12-4	TRBD2	many	CASGLAGGSEQFF	TGTGCCAGCGGGCTAGCGGGAGGGAGTGAGCAGTTCTTC
TRBJ1-1	TRBV5-1	.	.	CASSFRQANRNTEAFF	TGCGCCAGCAGCTTTCGACAGGCCAACCGGAACACTGAAGCTTTCTTT
TRBJ2-1	TRBV5-4	.	few	CASSLVAEQFF	TGTGCCAGCAGCTTGGTTGCCGAGCAGTTCTTC
TRBJ1-1	TRBV18	.	.	CASSPQRKGITEAFF	TGTGCCAGCTCACCTCAAAGGAAAGGGATCACTGAAGCTTTCTTT
TRBJ1-3	TRBV4-3	.	many	CASSQDLGNTIYF	TGCGCCAGCAGCCAAGATCTGGGAAACACCATATATTTT
TRBJ2-7	TRBV5-1	TRBD2	.	CASSLSTSGSGYEQYF	TGCGCCAGCAGCTTATCGACTAGCGGGAGTGGGTACGAGCAGTACTTC
TRBJ1-1	TRBV7-9	TRBD1	many	CASRPTGGTEAFF	TGTGCCAGCAGGCCCACAGGGGGTACTGAAGCTTTCTTT
TRBJ1-5	TRBV12-3/TRBV12-4	.	many	CASSLGRRVGDSNQPQHF	TGTGCCAGCAGTTTAGGTAGGCGGGTCGGAGATAGCAATCAGCCCCAGCATTTT
TRBJ1-5	TRBV18	.	.	CASASGARNQPQHF	TGTGCCAGCGCCTCGGGGGCGAGGAATCAGCCCCAGCATTTT
TRBJ2-7	TRBV29-1	.	many	CSVPDHSYEQYF	TGCAGCGTTCCTGACCACTCCTACGAGCAGTACTTC
TRBJ2-7	TRBV3-1	TRBD2	many	CASSPSSGSLYEQYF	TGTGCCAGCAGCCCTTCTAGCGGGAGTCTCTACGAGCAGTACTTC